A selection of T cell receptor beta chains follows, all from one sample in a study of cytomegalovirus exposure and HLA in healthy donors. The data were produced by immunoSEQ multiplex PCR, yet TCRdb's version contains in-frame clones alone and is incomplete. The repertoire holds roughly 71,000 clones, 60% to 80% seen once, with 2.5% to 3.5% in the top ten. The material sequenced was PBMCs. The source of these receptors is a man under 40 in good health and CMV-seronegative. Both conserved end residues are part of each CDR3. Each record gives: clone size, J gene, D gene, V gene, CDR3 protein, CDR3 DNA. The D gene is left open where the match is weak. Clone size appears in some rows only: once, few, many, or a class for an expanded clone.

clone size: -
J gene: TRBJ2-2
D gene: TRBD2
V gene: TRBV9
CDR3 protein: CASSVGSSGVTGELFF
CDR3 DNA: TGTGCCAGCAGCGTAGGGTCTAGCGGGGTCACCGGGGAGCTGTTTTTT

clone size: few
J gene: TRBJ1-2
D gene: -
V gene: TRBV4-1
CDR3 protein: CASSQGEREGLVYGYTF
CDR3 DNA: TGCGCCAGCAGCCAAGGAGAAAGGGAGGGGCTCGTCTATGGCTACACCTTC

clone size: -
J gene: TRBJ2-7
D gene: -
V gene: TRBV6-5
CDR3 protein: CASSYSAGSYEQYF
CDR3 DNA: TGTGCCAGCAGTTACTCAGCAGGGTCCTACGAGCAGTACTTC

clone size: -
J gene: TRBJ1-1
D gene: -
V gene: TRBV18
CDR3 protein: CASSSSRDTEAFF
CDR3 DNA: TGTGCCAGCTCATCCTCCAGGGACACTGAAGCTTTCTTT

clone size: few
J gene: TRBJ1-2
D gene: TRBD1
V gene: TRBV6-5
CDR3 protein: CASLGQLNYGYTF
CDR3 DNA: TGTGCCAGCCTGGGACAGCTAAACTATGGCTACACCTTC

clone size: -
J gene: TRBJ1-1
D gene: TRBD1
V gene: TRBV10-3
CDR3 protein: CAIMGQGVTEAFF
CDR3 DNA: TGTGCCATCATGGGACAGGGGGTAACTGAAGCTTTCTTT

clone size: -
J gene: TRBJ1-1
D gene: -
V gene: TRBV27
CDR3 protein: CASRPGRAQPRGTMNTEAFF
CDR3 DNA: TGTGCCAGCCGACCGGGCCGTGCGCAGCCAAGGGGGACGATGAACACTGAAGCTTTCTTT

clone size: few
J gene: TRBJ1-1
D gene: TRBD1
V gene: TRBV5-1
CDR3 protein: CASSLGQGVAEAFF
CDR3 DNA: TGCGCCAGCAGCTTGGGACAGGGCGTCGCTGAAGCTTTCTTT

clone size: -
J gene: TRBJ1-2
D gene: -
V gene: TRBV30
CDR3 protein: CAWSATGTLAF
CDR3 DNA: TGTGCCTGGAGTGCAACCGGGACACTGGCCTTC

clone size: -
J gene: TRBJ2-2
D gene: TRBD2
V gene: TRBV4-2
CDR3 protein: CASSPRGSGGQDTGELFF
CDR3 DNA: TGTGCCAGCAGCCCACGGGGAAGCGGGGGGCAAGACACCGGGGAGCTGTTTTTT

clone size: -
J gene: TRBJ2-7
D gene: TRBD2
V gene: TRBV29-1
CDR3 protein: CSVAKRAGTSGYEQYF
CDR3 DNA: TGCAGCGTCGCTAAGCGAGCCGGGACTAGCGGCTACGAGCAGTACTTC

clone size: few
J gene: TRBJ1-4
D gene: TRBD1
V gene: TRBV14
CDR3 protein: CASSQQGAANEKLFF
CDR3 DNA: TGTGCCAGCAGCCAACAGGGGGCGGCTAATGAAAAACTGTTTTTT

clone size: -
J gene: TRBJ2-7
D gene: TRBD1
V gene: TRBV18
CDR3 protein: CASSPGTGSSYEQYF
CDR3 DNA: TGTGCCAGCTCCCCCGGGACAGGAAGCTCCTACGAGCAGTACTTC

clone size: -
J gene: TRBJ2-1
D gene: -
V gene: TRBV6-6
CDR3 protein: CASSYGDGSEQFF
CDR3 DNA: TGTGCCAGCAGTTACGGTGACGGGTCTGAGCAGTTCTTC

clone size: -
J gene: TRBJ2-4
D gene: -
V gene: TRBV6-1
CDR3 protein: CATSRRAKNIQYF
CDR3 DNA: TGTGCCACCTCGAGGAGGGCCAAAAACATTCAGTACTTC

clone size: -
J gene: TRBJ1-5
D gene: -
V gene: TRBV19
CDR3 protein: CASSQTHSNQPQHF
CDR3 DNA: TGTGCCAGTAGTCAGACACACAGCAATCAGCCCCAGCATTTT

clone size: -
J gene: TRBJ2-5
D gene: -
V gene: TRBV12-5
CDR3 protein: CASARYRDIQETQYF
CDR3 DNA: TGTGCTAGTGCCCGCTACCGGGACATACAAGAGACCCAGTACTTC

clone size: -
J gene: TRBJ2-3
D gene: -
V gene: TRBV29-1
CDR3 protein: CSDSRGGGDTQYF
CDR3 DNA: TGCAGCGACTCTAGGGGGGGCGGTGATACGCAGTATTTT

clone size: -
J gene: TRBJ2-7
D gene: TRBD1
V gene: TRBV27
CDR3 protein: CASSFEDRGPYEQYF
CDR3 DNA: TGTGCCAGCAGTTTCGAGGACAGGGGCCCCTACGAGCAGTACTTC

clone size: -
J gene: TRBJ1-6
D gene: TRBD1
V gene: TRBV29-1
CDR3 protein: CSVATGGDNSPLHF
CDR3 DNA: TGCAGCGTCGCGACAGGGGGTGATAATTCACCCCTCCACTTT

clone size: -
J gene: TRBJ2-7
D gene: -
V gene: TRBV6-5
CDR3 protein: CASSYSRDYEQYF
CDR3 DNA: TGTGCCAGCAGTTACTCGCGGGATTACGAGCAGTACTTC

clone size: once
J gene: TRBJ2-4
D gene: -
V gene: TRBV18
CDR3 protein: CASSPGLEGKNIQYF
CDR3 DNA: TGTGCCAGCTCACCGGGCCTAGAGGGCAAAAACATTCAGTACTTC

clone size: -
J gene: TRBJ1-1
D gene: -
V gene: TRBV15
CDR3 protein: CATSREREDTEAFF
CDR3 DNA: TGTGCCACCAGCAGAGAAAGGGAGGACACTGAAGCTTTCTTT

clone size: -
J gene: TRBJ1-4
D gene: -
V gene: TRBV6-1
CDR3 protein: CASSGPPSNEKLFF
CDR3 DNA: TGTGCCAGCAGTGGGCCTCCGTCCAATGAAAAACTGTTTTTT

clone size: few
J gene: TRBJ2-3
D gene: -
V gene: TRBV5-1
CDR3 protein: CASSLGGDSSTDTQYF
CDR3 DNA: TGCGCCAGCAGCTTGGGGGGCGATTCTAGCACAGATACGCAGTATTTT

clone size: -
J gene: TRBJ2-1
D gene: TRBD2
V gene: TRBV11-3
CDR3 protein: CASSLFGLASDNEQFF
CDR3 DNA: TGTGCCAGCAGCTTATTCGGACTAGCGTCTGACAATGAGCAGTTCTTC

clone size: -
J gene: TRBJ1-1
D gene: -
V gene: TRBV6-5
CDR3 protein: CASSYSLGSGNTEAFF
CDR3 DNA: TGTGCCAGCAGTTACTCGTTAGGATCGGGGAACACTGAAGCTTTCTTT

clone size: -
J gene: TRBJ2-3
D gene: TRBD2
V gene: TRBV4-2
CDR3 protein: CASSQVLAGGLDTQYF
CDR3 DNA: TGTGCCAGCAGCCAAGTACTAGCGGGGGGGCTCGATACGCAGTATTTT

clone size: few
J gene: TRBJ2-7
D gene: -
V gene: TRBV12-5
CDR3 protein: CASEQAGYSYEQYF
CDR3 DNA: TGTGCTAGTGAACAGGCCGGGTATTCCTACGAGCAGTACTTC

clone size: -
J gene: TRBJ2-1
D gene: TRBD2
V gene: TRBV6-4
CDR3 protein: CASSDFISGVGNEQFF
CDR3 DNA: TGTGCCAGCAGTGACTTTATTAGCGGGGTTGGCAATGAGCAGTTCTTC

clone size: -
J gene: TRBJ2-1
D gene: TRBD1
V gene: TRBV6-5
CDR3 protein: CASSRGQGSYNEQFF
CDR3 DNA: TGTGCCAGCAGCAGAGGACAGGGCTCCTACAATGAGCAGTTCTTC

clone size: once
J gene: TRBJ2-2
D gene: TRBD1
V gene: TRBV7-9
CDR3 protein: CASGDRGTTGELFF
CDR3 DNA: TGTGCCAGCGGGGACAGGGGAACAACCGGGGAGCTGTTTTTT

clone size: -
J gene: TRBJ2-7
D gene: -
V gene: TRBV6-5
CDR3 protein: CASSYAVTYEQYF
CDR3 DNA: TGTGCCAGCAGTTACGCGGTGACCTACGAGCAGTACTTC